These 30 T cell receptor beta chains were sequenced from one sample in a study of blood T cell repertoires in COVID-19. Profiling relied on immunoSEQ multiplex PCR, and the TCRdb table lists in-frame clones only, not all of them. The sample lists 30,000 to 40,000 clones; 85% to 90% were seen once. What was sequenced was peripheral blood. These receptors all stem from a man aged 55 to 70 with active or convalescent COVID-19.

This clone was counted between two and nine times. The genes are TRBV6-2 or TRBV6-3 and TRBJ1-5; TRBD1 matches 8 bases. V trimming: 5 bases; J trimming: 3 bases; junction bases outside the gene matches: 9. There are 16 residues in the CDR3. Per the germline V gene, CDR1 is MNHEY and CDR2 is SVGEGT. The CDR3 nucleotides read TGTGCCAGCAGTCCATACAGGGGGAGATCCAATCAGCCCCAGCATTTT. Its translation is CASSPYRGRSNQPQHF.

This clone was seen only once. The chain couples TRBV3-1 (or the pseudogene TRBV3-2) to TRBJ1-1, with 8 positions matching TRBD1. CDR1 is LGHDT, CDR2 YNNKEL, per germline (reference sequence). Germline trimming cut 4 bases from V and 0 bases from J; bases unmatched to any gene: 4. The length of the CDR3 is 15 residues. CDR3 residues: CASSPPGQVNTEAFF. The CDR3 DNA follows: TGTGCCAGCAGCCCGCCGGGACAGGTGAACACTGAAGCTTTCTTT.

J is TRBJ2-5 and V is TRBV5-1; tentative D call: TRBD2 (6 bases). Germline CDR1 and CDR2: SGHRS and YFSETQ. The germline V and J ends were trimmed by 4 bases and 5 bases, with 15 bases remaining between them. The CDR3 extends over 14 amino acids. The CDR3 bases are TGCGCCAGCAGCCCAGGGACTTTCCAGGAGACCCAGTACTTC. Translation gives CASSPGTFQETQYF.

The chain uses TRBV15 and TRBJ1-4, with TRBD1 as a possible D gene (6 bases). Trimming left V 7 bases short and J 4 bases short, with 13 bases between. CDR1 is LNHNV, CDR2 YYDKDF, per germline (reference sequence). This CDR3 is 14 amino acids long. The CDR3 DNA sequence: TGTGCCACCACCCCGAACAGGGATAATGAAAAACTGTTTTTT. It yields the protein CATTPNRDNEKLFF.

The chain uses TRBV7-6 and TRBJ1-2; maybe TRBD1 (6 bases). The CDR3 is 13 amino acids. Germline-derived CDR1 and CDR2 are SGHVS and FNYEAQ. The V gene lost 4 bases and the J gene lost 5 bases, with 11 bases spanning the gap. The chain's CDR3 is CASSSVQGYGYTF. The CDR3 DNA follows: TGTGCCAGCAGCTCCGTCCAGGGGTATGGCTACACCTTC.

The chain recombines TRBV6-5 with TRBJ1-4, with TRBD1 as a possible D gene (6 bases). Germline CDR1 MNHEY, CDR2 SVGAGI. CDR3 size: 15 residues. Trimming pared 2 bases from V and 0 bases from J, leaving 7 bases between. The chain's CDR3 is CASSYGGATNEKLFF. The CDR3 DNA reads TGTGCCAGCAGTTACGGGGGCGCAACTAATGAAAAACTGTTTTTT.

J is TRBJ1-2 and V is TRBV19; 9 bases fit TRBD1. From germline, CDR1 is LNHDA and CDR2 SQIVND (reference sequence). The length of the CDR3 is 19 residues. Trimming removed 6 bases from V and 8 bases from J; junction bases left unmatched: 25. The CDR3 bases are TGTGCCAGTAGCATTTGGACAGGGGCCAGCAACAGGGGGCATCAGGGCTACACCTTC. It encodes CASSIWTGASNRGHQGYTF.

DNA for the CDR3: TGTGCCAGCAGCTTGGGCAGGGGATACTATGGCTACACCTTC. As protein: CASSLGRGYYGYTF. V gene TRBV5-6 combines with J gene TRBJ1-2; D is perhaps TRBD1 (6 bases). Trimming left V 0 bases short and J 3 bases short, with 9 bases between. This CDR3 has 14 residues. Germline CDR1 SGHDT, CDR2 YYEEEE.

The rearrangement uses TRBV7-2 and TRBJ1-1, with D unresolved. CDR1 SGHTA and CDR2 FQGNSA come from the germline V gene. V lost 5 bases and J lost 8, with 12 bases in between. This CDR3 has 12 residues. CDR3 amino acids: CASSPGIMEAFF. The CDR3 DNA reads as TGTGCCAGCAGCCCCGGTATAATGGAAGCTTTCTTT.

The chain joins TRBV7-2 to TRBJ2-2, with TRBD2 matching 10 bases. V shed 6 bases and J 1 base; nucleotides not matched to a gene: 2. The germline gives CDR1 SGHTA, CDR2 FQGNSA. CDR3 length: 15 amino acids. The CDR3 protein is CASSWTSGNTGELFF. The CDR3 nucleotides read TGTGCCAGCAGTTGGACTAGCGGGAACACCGGGGAGCTGTTTTTT.

V and J are TRBV7-9 and TRBJ2-1; possibly TRBD2 for D (6 bases). Germline V gene lookup returns CDR1 SEHNR and CDR2 FQNEAQ (reference sequence). The CDR3 runs to 15 residues. Trimming took 5 bases from V and 4 from J, leaving 15 bases between them. DNA for the CDR3: TGTGCCAGCAGCCCCCTCCGGGGGAGTTACAATGAGCAGTTCTTC. Translated: CASSPLRGSYNEQFF.

V is TRBV28 and J is TRBJ2-3; the D gene is possibly TRBD1 (6 bases). Germline V gives CDR1 MDHEN, CDR2 SYDVKM. V lost 4 bases and J 1 base, leaving 12 bases between the germline ends. This CDR3 has 15 amino acids. CDR3 in amino acids: CASSYRDFGTDTQYF. The CDR3 region has the DNA TGTGCCAGCAGTTACAGGGATTTCGGCACAGATACGCAGTATTTT.

The chain employs TRBV4-3 and TRBJ2-3; TRBD2 aligns across 7 bases. Germline V gives CDR1 LGHNA, CDR2 YSLEER. This CDR3 is built from 17 residues. V trimming: 3 bases; J trimming: 1 base; junction bases outside the gene matches: 10. CDR3 amino acids: CASSQSRAGLGTDTQYF. In nucleotides, the CDR3 is TGCGCCAGCAGCCAGAGCAGAGCGGGACTTGGCACAGATACGCAGTATTTT.

This chain joins TRBV29-1 and TRBJ2-1, with 8 bases fitting TRBD2. The germline V gene has CDR1 SQVTM and CDR2 ANQGSEA. CDR3 length: 12 amino acids. V lost 1 base to trimming and J lost 9 bases; unmatched junction nucleotides: 2. The CDR3 nucleotides read TGCAGCGTTGAAGCGGGGGGGAGTGAGCAGTTCTTC. Translating gives CSVEAGGSEQFF.

The chain employs TRBV5-6 and TRBJ2-5, with 9 bases that match TRBD2. Per the germline V gene, CDR1 is SGHDT and CDR2 is YYEEEE. The J segment lost 5 bases and the V segment lost 4 bases, leaving 18 bases of the junction unmatched. The CDR3 loop spans 18 amino acids. CDR3 amino acids: CASSPVLDAGGTSETQYF. DNA of the CDR3: TGTGCCAGCAGCCCTGTTTTGGACGCGGGGGGGACCAGCGAGACCCAGTACTTC.

The V and J genes are TRBV7-2 and TRBJ2-2; D unresolved. V lost 5 bases and J 6 bases, leaving 10 bases between the germline ends. The CDR3 extends over 13 amino acids. Germline CDR1 reads SGHTA; CDR2 reads FQGNSA. DNA for the CDR3: TGTGCCAGCAGCGAAGTCGGTGCCGGGGAGCTGTTTTTT. Translated: CASSEVGAGELFF.

This chain uses TRBV11-2 with TRBJ2-4; unclear D gene. Trimming left V 0 bases short and J 9 bases short, with 12 bases between. There are 14 residues in the CDR3. Germline V gene lookup returns CDR1 SGHAT and CDR2 FQNNGV. CDR3: CASSLEAGTGIQYF. CDR3 sequence (DNA): TGTGCCAGCAGCTTAGAGGCTGGAACGGGCATTCAGTACTTC.

The rearrangement uses TRBV11-2 and TRBJ2-7, with D maybe TRBD1 (6 bases). V was shortened by 0 bases and J by 3 bases, with 12 bases between the two germline ends. This CDR3 comprises 15 residues. CDR1 is SGHAT, CDR2 FQNNGV, per germline. As DNA, the CDR3 is TGTGCCAGCAGCTTAGATTGGGGGCAGCTCTACGAGCAGTACGTC. Its protein is CASSLDWGQLYEQYV.

This chain uses TRBV2 with TRBJ1-5, with 9 bases that match TRBD1. The CDR3 covers 15 residues. Germline CDR1 SNHLY, CDR2 FYNNEI. Unmatched junction bases numbered 7, after V lost 4 bases and J lost 6 bases. The CDR3 coding sequence is TGTGCCAGCAGTGGCGGGACAGGGTGGGGTCAGCCCCAGCATTTT. Translating it yields CASSGGTGWGQPQHF. Together with reference TRBV2 and TRBJ1-5, the CDR3 gives the full variable domain: EPEVTQTPSHQVTQMGQEVILRCVPISNHLYFYWYRQILGQKVEFLVSFYNNEISEKSEIFDDQFSVERPDGSNFTLKIRSTKLEDSAMYFCASSGGTGWGQPQHFGDGTRLSIL.

The rearrangement uses TRBV2 and TRBJ2-2; 9 bases match TRBD2. J was trimmed by 4 bases and V by 7 bases; bases with no gene match: 10. The CDR3 is made up of 16 amino acids. Germline values: CDR1 SNHLY, CDR2 FYNNEI. The CDR3 DNA is TGTGCCAGCACTATTGCGCGGGGGGGCCTCACCGGGGAGCTGTTTTTT. It translates to CASTIARGGLTGELFF.

The chain recombines TRBV5-8 with TRBJ2-2, with TRBD1 matching over 8 bases. Trimming removed 4 bases from V and 7 bases from J; junction bases left unmatched: 6. This CDR3 is 14 amino acids long. Looked up from germline, CDR1 is SGHTS and CDR2 is YDEGEE. The CDR3: CASSLQGAIGELFF. Here the CDR3 DNA reads TGTGCCAGCAGCCTCCAGGGGGCTATCGGGGAGCTGTTTTTT.

The chain uses TRBV30 and TRBJ1-2; 7 bases align to TRBD1. Germline values: CDR1 GTSNPN, CDR2 SVGIG (reference sequence). The V segment lost 6 bases and the J segment 4 bases; nucleotides outside the gene matches: 8. The CDR3 extends over 13 amino acids. CDR3 loop: CACKRQGSYGYTF. In nucleotides, the CDR3 is TGTGCCTGTAAGAGACAGGGATCCTATGGCTACACCTTC. The whole variable domain, remainder taken from reference TRBV30 and TRBJ1-2, is SQTIHQWPATLVQPVGSPLSLECTVEGTSNPNLYWYRQAAGRGLQLLFYSVGIGQISSEVPQNLSASRPQDRQFILSSKKLLLSDSGFYLCACKRQGSYGYTFGSGTRLTVV.

The V and J genes are TRBV6-5 and TRBJ1-1; tentatively, D is TRBD1 (6 bases). In germline, CDR1 is MNHEY, CDR2 SVGAGI. There are 13 residues in the CDR3. Between the trimmed V and J ends, which lost 2 bases and 5 bases, there was a span of 9 bases. CDR3 sequence: CASSYRGWTEAFF. The CDR3 nucleotides read TGTGCCAGCAGTTACAGGGGGTGGACTGAAGCTTTCTTT.

The gene calls are TRBV2 and TRBJ1-5; tentatively, D is TRBD1 (5 bases). Germline V gene sequence: CDR1 SNHLY, CDR2 FYNNEI. The CDR3 is 17 amino acids. The germline V and J ends were trimmed by 2 bases and 7 bases, with 21 bases remaining between them. The CDR3 bases are TGTGCCAGCAGTGAAAGGTCCGGCAGGGCGCCCAGGCAGCCCCAGCATTTT. The encoded protein is CASSERSGRAPRQPQHF.

V and J are TRBV5-4 and TRBJ1-2; TRBD1 might be the D (5 bases). In germline, CDR1 is SGHNT, CDR2 YYREEE (reference sequence). CDR3 length: 15 residues. V was clipped by 4 bases and J by 3 bases, with 16 bases between them. The CDR3 reads CASSAGGGTHYGYTF. The CDR3 nucleotides read TGTGCCAGCAGCGCTGGCGGGGGGACCCACTATGGCTACACCTTC.

This clone was counted ten times or more. J is TRBJ1-1 and V is TRBV19; perhaps TRBD1 as D (6 bases). Germline values: CDR1 LNHDA, CDR2 SQIVND (reference sequence). V shed 6 bases and J shed 1 base, with 15 bases lying between them. This CDR3 contains 15 residues. CDR3 coding DNA: TGTGCCAGTAGACCTTTTACAGGGACGAACACTGAAGCTTTCTTT. The encoded protein is CASRPFTGTNTEAFF.

The chain has TRBV6-2 or TRBV6-3 and TRBJ2-3; D may be TRBD1 (6 bases). V gave up 2 bases and J gave up 0 bases, with 15 bases separating them. Germline CDR1 and CDR2: MNHEY and SVGEGT. The CDR3 spans 17 residues. Here the CDR3 DNA reads TGTGCCAGCAGTTACGGGGACAAGCGCCGTAGCACAGATACGCAGTATTTT. Its translation is CASSYGDKRRSTDTQYF.

The J gene is TRBJ1-6, the V gene TRBV11-3; 8 bases are a match to TRBD1. Germline V gene lookup returns CDR1 SGHNT and CDR2 YENEEA. The CDR3 contains 15 residues. The trim removed 3 bases at V and 9 bases at J, leaving 7 bases unmatched. Written as DNA, the CDR3 is TGTGCCAGCAGCTTCACAGGGGGAAACGTTTCACCCCTCCACTTT. It specifies CASSFTGGNVSPLHF.

V usage is TRBV28 and J usage is TRBJ1-3; TRBD1 matches at 12 bases. This CDR3 has 18 amino acids. J was trimmed by 0 bases and V by 3 bases; bases with no gene match: 6. CDR1 is MDHEN and CDR2 is SYDVKM in the germline V gene. CDR3 nucleotides: TGTGCCAGCAGTTTTTCCGGGACAGGGGGCTTCTCTGGAAACACCATATATTTT. This encodes CASSFSGTGGFSGNTIYF.

The gene calls are TRBV2 and TRBJ1-2, with no clear D. The CDR3 runs to 13 residues. The V gene lost 6 bases and the J gene lost 7 bases, with 15 bases spanning the gap. Germline lookup yields CDR1 SNHLY and CDR2 FYNNEI. CDR3 protein: CASRLQVPGGYTF. The DNA of the CDR3 is TGTGCCAGCAGATTACAAGTTCCGGGTGGCTACACCTTC.